Here is one TCR beta chain with its context. Living in 24 US areas, the participants were between roughly 18 and 90 years of age. Self-reported history from a screening survey and questionnaire set each donor's cohort. The data stem from a study of blood T cell repertoires in COVID-19. Whole-study context: Samples representing acute and convalescent COVID-19 were sourced from the United States, Italy and Spain. The analysed material was cDNA or gDNA that came from T cells, B-cell-depleted T cells, or PBMCs.

Libraries were prepared by immunoSEQ multiplex PCR; TCRdb keeps only in-frame clonotypes and omits some of them. The table includes 200,000 or so clones, 84% detected once. The V and J ends lost 2 bases and 10 bases respectively, with 6 bases between them. The CDR3 has 11 amino acids. The chain couples TRBV12-3 or TRBV12-4 to TRBJ2-1; D uncertain. Sequencing was carried out using PBMCs or T cells enriched from blood (not recorded which). This TCR was recovered from a man in his 60s who had recovered from COVID-19. The CDR3 loop reads CASSLPGEQFF. CDR3 sequence (DNA): TGTGCCAGCAGTTTACCCGGGGAGCAGTTCTTC.